The rows below give T cell receptor beta chains drawn from one sample of a study of T cell responses to AZD1222 COVID-19 vaccine. Clones were read by immunoSEQ multiplex PCR, and TCRdb kept only the in-frame ones, dropping some. This table has 110,000 to 150,000 clones, around 94% appearing once. The sample was peripheral blood, taken after recovery from COVID-19. The receptors here all came from an adult who had recovered from COVID-19. Each CDR3 is given with its conserved first and last residue. Fields, in order: D gene, J gene, V gene, clone size, CDR3 length, CDR3 protein, CDR3 DNA. A D gene is named only where the DNA matches it firmly. Not all rows give a size; the values are once, few, many and, for expanded clones, a class.

D gene: NA; J gene: TRBJ2-3; V gene: TRBV5-6; clone size: few; CDR3 length: 17; CDR3 protein: CASSLIGTQKGSDTQYF; CDR3 DNA: TGTGCCAGCAGCTTGATTGGGACCCAGAAAGGGTCAGATACGCAGTATTTT
D gene: NA; J gene: TRBJ2-2; V gene: TRBV27; clone size: NA; CDR3 length: 19; CDR3 protein: CASSLWGSPGEGRTGELFF; CDR3 DNA: TGTGCCAGCAGTTTATGGGGGTCTCCGGGAGAGGGCCGCACCGGGGAGCTGTTTTTT
D gene: NA; J gene: TRBJ2-1; V gene: TRBV11-2; clone size: NA; CDR3 length: 14; CDR3 protein: CATRDFRSYNEQFF; CDR3 DNA: TGTGCCACCAGGGACTTCCGCTCCTACAATGAGCAGTTCTTC
D gene: NA; J gene: TRBJ2-3; V gene: TRBV7-2; clone size: NA; CDR3 length: 14; CDR3 protein: CASSKGWITDTQYF; CDR3 DNA: TGTGCCAGCAGCAAGGGGTGGATCACAGATACGCAGTATTTT
D gene: NA; J gene: TRBJ1-4; V gene: TRBV25-1; clone size: NA; CDR3 length: 15; CDR3 protein: CASSEPDRFNEKLFF; CDR3 DNA: TGTGCCAGCAGTGAACCAGACAGGTTTAATGAAAAACTGTTTTTT
D gene: NA; J gene: TRBJ1-1; V gene: TRBV28; clone size: once; CDR3 length: 15; CDR3 protein: CATQGTPRRNTEAFF; CDR3 DNA: TGTGCCACCCAGGGGACGCCTAGAAGGAACACTGAAGCTTTCTTT
D gene: TRBD1; J gene: TRBJ2-7; V gene: TRBV5-6; clone size: NA; CDR3 length: 17; CDR3 protein: CASSLAFLTGDLYEQYF; CDR3 DNA: TGTGCCAGCAGCTTGGCCTTTCTGACAGGGGACCTCTACGAGCAGTACTTC
D gene: NA; J gene: TRBJ2-7; V gene: TRBV28; clone size: once; CDR3 length: 13; CDR3 protein: CASSSGQSGEQYF; CDR3 DNA: TGTGCCAGCAGTAGCGGACAGTCTGGGGAGCAGTACTTC
D gene: NA; J gene: TRBJ2-1; V gene: TRBV5-4; clone size: once; CDR3 length: 14; CDR3 protein: CASSLAGIYNEQFF; CDR3 DNA: TGTGCCAGCAGCTTGGCCGGGATCTACAATGAGCAGTTCTTC
D gene: NA; J gene: TRBJ2-3; V gene: TRBV6-5; clone size: NA; CDR3 length: 14; CDR3 protein: CASSRRLSTDTQYF; CDR3 DNA: TGTGCCAGCTCCCGGCGCTTAAGCACAGATACGCAGTATTTT
D gene: TRBD2; J gene: TRBJ2-7; V gene: TRBV5-5; clone size: NA; CDR3 length: 15; CDR3 protein: CASSPRLAGIYEQYF; CDR3 DNA: TGTGCCAGCAGTCCACGACTAGCGGGAATATACGAGCAGTACTTC
D gene: NA; J gene: TRBJ1-2; V gene: TRBV4-1; clone size: NA; CDR3 length: 14; CDR3 protein: CASSQDRRPYGYTF; CDR3 DNA: TGCGCCAGCAGCCAAGATAGACGGCCCTATGGCTACACCTTC
D gene: NA; J gene: TRBJ2-3; V gene: TRBV28; clone size: NA; CDR3 length: 19; CDR3 protein: CASSLFHPGPSIFADTQYF; CDR3 DNA: TGTGCCAGCAGTTTATTCCATCCGGGGCCCTCCATTTTCGCAGATACGCAGTATTTT
D gene: TRBD1; J gene: TRBJ1-1; V gene: TRBV28; clone size: NA; CDR3 length: 16; CDR3 protein: CASKYPGTEMNTEAFF; CDR3 DNA: TGTGCCAGCAAGTACCCGGGGACAGAGATGAACACTGAAGCTTTCTTT
D gene: NA; J gene: TRBJ2-1; V gene: TRBV29-1; clone size: NA; CDR3 length: 14; CDR3 protein: CSVGQGTNYNEQFF; CDR3 DNA: TGCAGCGTTGGTCAAGGGACCAACTACAATGAGCAGTTCTTC